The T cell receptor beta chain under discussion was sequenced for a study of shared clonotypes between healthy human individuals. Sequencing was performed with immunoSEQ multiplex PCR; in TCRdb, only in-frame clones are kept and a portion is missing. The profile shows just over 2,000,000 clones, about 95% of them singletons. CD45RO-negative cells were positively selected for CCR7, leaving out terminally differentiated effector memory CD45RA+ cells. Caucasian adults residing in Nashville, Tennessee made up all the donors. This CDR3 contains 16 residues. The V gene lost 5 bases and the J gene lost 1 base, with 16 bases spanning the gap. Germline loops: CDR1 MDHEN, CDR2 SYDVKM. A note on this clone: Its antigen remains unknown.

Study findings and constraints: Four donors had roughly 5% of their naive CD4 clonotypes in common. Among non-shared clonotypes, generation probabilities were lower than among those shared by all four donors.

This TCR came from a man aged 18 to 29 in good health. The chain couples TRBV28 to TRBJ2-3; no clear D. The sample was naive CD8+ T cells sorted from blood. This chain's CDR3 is CASSIPASWGTDTQYF. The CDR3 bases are TGTGCCAGCAGTATCCCAGCGAGCTGGGGCACAGATACGCAGTATTTT.